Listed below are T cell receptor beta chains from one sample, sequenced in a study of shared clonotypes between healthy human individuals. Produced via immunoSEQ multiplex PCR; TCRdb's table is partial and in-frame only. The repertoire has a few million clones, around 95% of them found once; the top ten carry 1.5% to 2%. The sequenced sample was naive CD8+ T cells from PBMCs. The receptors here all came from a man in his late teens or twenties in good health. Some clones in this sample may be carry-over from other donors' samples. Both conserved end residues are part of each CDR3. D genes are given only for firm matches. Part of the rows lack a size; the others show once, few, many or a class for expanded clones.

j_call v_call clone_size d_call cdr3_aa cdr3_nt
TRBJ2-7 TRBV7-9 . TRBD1 CASSQAGQGRYEQYF TGTGCCAGCAGCCAGGCTGGACAGGGCCGATACGAGCAGTACTTC
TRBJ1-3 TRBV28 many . CASSPRGTVSGNTIYF TGTGCCAGCAGTCCGAGGGGGACGGTCTCTGGAAACACCATATATTTT
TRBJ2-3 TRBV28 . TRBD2 CASSSPPALLAVGTDTQYF TGTGCCAGCAGTTCCCCCCCCGCCCTACTAGCGGTCGGAACAGATACGCAGTATTTT
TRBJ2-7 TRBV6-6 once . CASSYAGPSYEQYF TGTGCCAGCAGTTACGCGGGGCCCTCCTACGAGCAGTACTTC
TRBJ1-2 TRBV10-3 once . CAISERTAGGAGYTF TGTGCCATCAGTGAAAGGACGGCTGGCGGGGCTGGCTACACCTTC
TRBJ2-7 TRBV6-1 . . CASSERQLYFYEQYF TGTGCCAGCAGCGAACGACAGCTCTATTTTTACGAGCAGTACTTC
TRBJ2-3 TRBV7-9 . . CASSLSSQGSGTDTQYF TGTGCCAGCAGCTTATCTTCGCAGGGGTCCGGCACAGATACGCAGTATTTT
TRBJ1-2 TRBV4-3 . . CASSQWAGNYGYTF TGCGCCAGCAGCCAATGGGCTGGGAACTATGGCTACACCTTC
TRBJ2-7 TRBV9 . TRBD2 CASSPGGAYSVHEQYF TGTGCCAGCAGCCCGGGGGGGGCATATTCCGTCCACGAGCAGTACTTC
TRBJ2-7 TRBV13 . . CASSLGRDSYEQYF TGTGCCAGCAGCTTAGGACGGGATTCCTACGAGCAGTACTTC
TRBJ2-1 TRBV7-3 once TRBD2 CASSLLSGRVTYNEQFF TGTGCCAGCAGCTTACTCAGCGGGAGGGTGACCTACAATGAGCAGTTCTTC
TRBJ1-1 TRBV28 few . CASSFGGLNTEAFF TGTGCCAGCAGTTTCGGCGGATTGAACACTGAAGCTTTCTTT
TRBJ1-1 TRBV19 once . CASSRANTEAFF TGTGCCAGTAGTCGGGCGAACACTGAAGCTTTCTTT
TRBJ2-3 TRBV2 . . CASSELSSGRTDTQYF TGTGCCAGCAGTGAATTATCCTCAGGGAGAACAGATACGCAGTATTTT
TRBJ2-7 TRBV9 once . CASSPYPGGNEQYF TGTGCCAGCAGCCCATACCCAGGGGGGAACGAGCAGTACTTC
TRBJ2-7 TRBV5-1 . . CASSLGDSLAYEQYF TGCGCCAGCAGCTTGGGTGACAGCCTAGCTTACGAGCAGTACTTC
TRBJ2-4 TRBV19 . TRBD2 CASSILAGAKNIQYF TGTGCCAGTAGTATCCTAGCGGGAGCCAAAAACATTCAGTACTTC
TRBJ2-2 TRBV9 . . CASSHLADVNTGELFF TGTGCCAGCAGCCACTTAGCCGACGTGAACACCGGGGAGCTGTTTTTT
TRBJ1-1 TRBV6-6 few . CASTGPPSAEAFF TGTGCCAGCACCGGGCCTCCCTCCGCTGAAGCTTTCTTT
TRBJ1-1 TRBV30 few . CAWSVARNTEAFF TGTGCCTGGAGTGTAGCTCGGAACACTGAAGCTTTCTTT
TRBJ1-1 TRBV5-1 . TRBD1 CASSPRAGDRNTEAFF TGCGCCAGCAGCCCCCGGGCGGGGGACAGGAACACTGAAGCTTTCTTT
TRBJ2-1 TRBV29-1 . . CSSRENNEQFF TGCAGCTCTCGGGAAAACAATGAGCAGTTCTTC
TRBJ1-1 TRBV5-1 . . CASSLAGTRGRSNTEAFF TGCGCCAGCAGCTTGGCAGGGACACGGGGTCGGAGCAACACTGAAGCTTTCTTT
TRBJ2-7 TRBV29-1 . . CSVGRGYEQYF TGCAGCGTTGGCCGGGGTTACGAGCAGTACTTC
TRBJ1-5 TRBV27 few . CASSSESRGSPDQPQHF TGTGCCAGCAGTTCCGAGTCGCGGGGGTCCCCGGATCAGCCCCAGCATTTT
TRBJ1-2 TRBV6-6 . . CASSQTGPYGYTF TGTGCCAGCAGTCAGACCGGGCCCTATGGCTACACCTTC
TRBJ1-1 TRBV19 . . CASSIGWTEAFF TGTGCCAGTAGTATCGGTTGGACTGAAGCTTTCTTT
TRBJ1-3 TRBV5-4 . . CASSLDRERSGNTIYF TGTGCCAGCAGCTTGGACAGGGAGAGGAGTGGAAACACCATATATTTT
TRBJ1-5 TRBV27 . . CASSPGSGNQPQHF TGTGCCAGCAGTCCAGGGAGTGGCAATCAGCCCCAGCATTTT
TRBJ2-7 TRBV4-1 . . CASSLGPTGTYEQYF TGCGCCAGCAGTCTAGGTCCGACAGGAACCTACGAGCAGTACTTC
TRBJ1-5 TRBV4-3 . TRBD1 CASSQERTGFNQPQHF TGCGCCAGCAGCCAAGAGAGGACAGGGTTTAATCAGCCCCAGCATTTT
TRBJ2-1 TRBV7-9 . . CASSSRSGHNEQFF TGTGCCAGCAGCTCCCGATCGGGGCACAATGAGCAGTTCTTC
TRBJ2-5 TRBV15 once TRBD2 CATSRDPREGETQYF TGTGCCACCAGCAGAGATCCGAGGGAGGGAGAGACCCAGTACTTC
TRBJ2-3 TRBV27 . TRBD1 CASSPSTGEVADTQYF TGTGCCAGCAGTCCTTCGACAGGGGAGGTCGCAGATACGCAGTATTTT
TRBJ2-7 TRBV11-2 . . CASSLGVDRSYEQYF TGTGCCAGCAGCTTAGGGGTCGACAGGAGTTACGAGCAGTACTTC
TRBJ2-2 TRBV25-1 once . CASSARGSGELFF TGTGCCAGCAGTGCCAGGGGTTCCGGGGAGCTGTTTTTT
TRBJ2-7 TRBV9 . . CASSVAGTGSYEQYF TGTGCCAGCAGCGTAGCGGGGACCGGCTCCTACGAGCAGTACTTC
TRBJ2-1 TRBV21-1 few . CASSRLNPNEQFF TGTGCCAGCAGCAGGCTAAACCCCAATGAGCAGTTCTTC
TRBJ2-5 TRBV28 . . CASSFKAERETQYF TGTGCCAGCAGTTTTAAGGCAGAGCGAGAGACCCAGTACTTC
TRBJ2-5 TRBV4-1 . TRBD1 CASSPGGAGRETQYF TGCGCCAGCAGCCCAGGGGGCGCCGGGAGAGAGACCCAGTACTTC
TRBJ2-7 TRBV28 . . CASSLWAASEQYF TGTGCCAGCAGTTTATGGGCAGCGTCCGAGCAGTACTTC
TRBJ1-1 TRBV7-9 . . CASSRGPAFF TGTGCCAGCAGTCGTGGACCTGCTTTCTTT
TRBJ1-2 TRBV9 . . CASSEQDRDYGYTF TGTGCCAGCAGCGAGCAGGATCGGGACTATGGCTACACCTTC